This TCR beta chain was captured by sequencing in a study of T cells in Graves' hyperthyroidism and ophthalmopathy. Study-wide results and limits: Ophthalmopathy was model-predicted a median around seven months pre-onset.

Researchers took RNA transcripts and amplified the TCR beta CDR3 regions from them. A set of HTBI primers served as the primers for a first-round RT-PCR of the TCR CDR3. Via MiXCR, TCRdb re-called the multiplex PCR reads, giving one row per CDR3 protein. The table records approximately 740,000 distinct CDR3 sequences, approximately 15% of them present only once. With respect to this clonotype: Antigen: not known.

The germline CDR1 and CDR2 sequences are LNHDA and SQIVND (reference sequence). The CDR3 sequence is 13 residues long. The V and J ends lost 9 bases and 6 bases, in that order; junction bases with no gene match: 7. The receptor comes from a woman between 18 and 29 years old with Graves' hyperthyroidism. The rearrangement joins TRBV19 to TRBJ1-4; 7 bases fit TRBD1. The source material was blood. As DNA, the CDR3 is TGTGCCAGCGCACAGGGGATTTATGAAAAACTGTTTTTT. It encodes CASAQGIYEKLFF.